This T cell receptor beta chain was observed in a study of T-cell memory formation after mild COVID-19. At the level of the study: Most TCR clusters belonged to a single donor. Study-level findings and limits: There were some responding clones in pre-infection memory, which suggested that cross-reactive memory had joined. Day 15 to 85 contractors were CD4/CD8 balanced; later expanders leaned CD4+. Mainly in CM and EM were contracting CD4+ clones; CD8+ were in EMRA.

TCRdb analysed the 5' RACE reads with MiXCR anew, one entry per CDR3 protein. The sample lists some 250,000 distinct CDR3 sequences, around 17% seen once, with around 23% in the top ten. In this sample, this clonotype turned up a few times. Antigen specificity is unknown. Specimen: PBMCs or a T cell subset sorted from them (not recorded which). The source of this sequence is a man aged 18 to 30 who had mild COVID-19 (a few samples of this study predate the infection). Cell type and time point are not known.

CDR3 nucleotide sequence: TGTGCCAGCAGTTTTGCGGGTGAGGCCGGGGAGCTGTTTTTT. Translation: CASSFAGEAGELFF. This sequence joins TRBV12-3 or TRBV12-4 and TRBJ2-2; tentative D call: TRBD2 (5 bases). Trimming took 3 bases from V and 6 from J, leaving 11 bases between them. The CDR3 runs 14 residues.